The source of this T cell receptor (beta chain) is a study of response to subunit inactivated influenza vaccine. V lost 6 bases and J 2 bases, leaving 21 bases between the germline ends. Germline assignment: CDR1 SQVTM and CDR2 ANQGSEA. This CDR3 contains 16 residues. TCRdb re-called the RT-PCR reads with MiXCR, one entry per CDR3 protein. The repertoire includes 500,000 to 700,000 distinct CDR3 sequences, roughly 23% of them detected once, and 2.5% to 3% sits in the top ten. These same data were also listed under a study on T cells expressing NK-cell markers. That study adds: The TCR beta cDNA came from 5'RACE template switching with UMIs.

The TCR originated in a man aged 45-65 years who received an inactivated influenza vaccine. The chain couples TRBV29-1 to TRBJ2-3; D perhaps matches TRBD2 (6 bases). The source material was CD4+ T cells sorted from PBMCs, sampled approximately 13 days after vaccination. The CDR3 here is CSVRTGWGGVTDTQYF. DNA of the CDR3: TGCAGCGTCCGAACGGGCTGGGGAGGTGTCACAGATACGCAGTATTTT.